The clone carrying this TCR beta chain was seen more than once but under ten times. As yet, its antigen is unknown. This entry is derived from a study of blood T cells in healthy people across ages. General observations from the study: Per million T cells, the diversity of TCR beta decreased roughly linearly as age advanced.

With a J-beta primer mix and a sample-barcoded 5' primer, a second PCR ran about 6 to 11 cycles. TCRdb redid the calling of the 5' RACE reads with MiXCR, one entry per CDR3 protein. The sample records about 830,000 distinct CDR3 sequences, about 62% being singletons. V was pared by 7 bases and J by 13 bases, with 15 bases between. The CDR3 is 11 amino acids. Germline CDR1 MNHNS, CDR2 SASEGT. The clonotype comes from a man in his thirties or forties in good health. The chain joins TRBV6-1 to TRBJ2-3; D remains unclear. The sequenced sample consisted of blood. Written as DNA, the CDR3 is TGTGCCAGCATCCACGCGTTCGTGGAGTATTTT. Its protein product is CASIHAFVEYF.